This T cell receptor beta chain was identified during a study of blood T cells in healthy people across ages (dated by TCRdb to 2015 to 2017). The study in broad terms: Template switching captured roughly one uniquely barcoded TCR beta cDNA molecule per two T cells in model experiments. Age-related changes in TCR beta repertoire diversity were measured in the study by deep sequencing normalized with unique cDNA molecular identifiers. Four age groups were formed from the donors: young (average 16 years), middle-aged (approximately 39), aged (around 68) and long-lived (approximately 80). To avoid experimental bias, donors of different ages were distributed randomly across sequencing lanes. For two donors (one aged 18 to 29 and one aged 80 or older), the study analyzed two additional independent replicas of 1 million unique cDNA reads from the same blood draw. General findings and caveats noted by the study authors: Estimates of total diversity based on one million sequenced T cells were regarded as lower bounds and as underestimates. The CMV infection status of donors was not known, potentially confounding age-related changes in expanded clonotypes. There was a strong correlation between observed TCR beta diversity and the percentage of naive T cells measured by flow cytometry. Because profiling used bulk unsorted PBMCs, naive and antigen-experienced compartments could not be compared conclusively. Compared with the aged group, more naive CD4+ T cells, fewer expanded clones and increased TCR diversity were shown by the long-lived group, suggesting age selection. Observed TCR beta diversity per million T cells fell roughly linearly with age, and a significant reduction was already apparent by age around 40.

From a lookup of the germline V gene (reference sequence), CDR1 and CDR2 are MNHEY and SMNVEV. V and J are truncated by 8 bases and 1 base respectively, leaving an intervening sequence of 9 bases. The CDR3 sequence holds 14 residues, the cysteine and phenylalanine included. The DNA shown is the 42-base CDR3, in frame from base 1. This clonotype turned up a few times. It has no known antigen specificity. Nothing much larger sits one base from this clone, and base qualities are not available. Systemically healthy Caucasian individuals from Russia, about 38 in total and aged about 6 to 90 years, were included as donors. Each donor gave ten milliliters of peripheral blood, collected into EDTA-treated Vacutainer tubes. Ficoll-Paque density-gradient centrifugation was used to isolate PBMCs, with at least 6 million obtained per sample. Total RNA was extracted from PBMCs with Trizol reagent, with at least 6 micrograms obtained per sample. The percentages of naive CD45RAhigh/CD27high T cells were determined by flow cytometry on a PBMC aliquot from every donor.

Receptor libraries were prepared by 5' RACE. The sequencer listed for this sample is Illumina HiSeq 2500. A second roughly 6 to 12 cycle PCR used a sample-barcoded 5' primer and a J-beta primer mix. A unique molecular identifier was introduced onto each TCR beta cDNA molecule by a template-switch 5' adaptor carrying 12 random nucleotides. Each sample yielded at least 3 million CDR3-containing paired-end reads. All of the RNA was converted into first-strand cDNA using the Mint cDNA synthesis kit, with a TRBC-specific oligonucleotide serving as the primer. Following uracil-DNA glycosylase treatment, a first 18-cycle PCR with universal primers M1SS and BC2_uni_R was performed on all cDNA. The authors' analysis ran thus. For normalization, 1 million high-quality reads, each with a distinct molecular identifier, were randomly selected from each sample. Instead of being binned into consensus sequences, reads with shared molecular identifiers were discarded. MiTCR, run with a Q25 quality threshold and the strictest error-elimination algorithm, handled CDR3 identification, clonotype clustering and error correction. A nonparametric unseen species model with Euler transformation was used to estimate lower-bound total TCR beta diversity. TCRdb passed the public sequencing reads through fastp at Q25 and MiXCR, retaining productive beta sequences. Identical CDR3 protein sequences are pooled into one entry, listed with their most common genes and DNA. None of the V and J calls come from the authors' own analysis; TCRdb made them. The sample table shows 700,000 to 850,000 distinct CDR3 sequences, and 35% to 40% are seen once. The top ten clonotypes cover approximately 12% of the sample.

Rearrangement joined TRBV27 to TRBJ2-6, with the D gene too uncertain to name. The source is a man between 18 and 29 years old in good health. The sequenced material came from blood. The nucleotide sequence is TGTGCCAGCGACCCCTTTTCTGGGGCCAACGTCCTGACTTTC. This encodes CASDPFSGANVLTF. The variable domain in full, with residues beyond the CDR3 obtained from the reference TRBV27 and TRBJ2-6 genes, is EAQVTQNPRYLITVTGKKLTVTCSQNMNHEYMSWYRQDPGLGLRQIYYSMNVEVTDKGDVPEGYKVSRKEKRNFPLILESPSPNQTSLYFCASDPFSGANVLTFGAGSRLTVL.